This passage covers 18 T cell receptor beta chains from one sample sequenced in a study of OX40 agonist ivuxolimab in advanced cancers. Clones were sequenced by immunoSEQ multiplex PCR, and TCRdb holds only the in-frame ones, with some missing. The table lists approximately 62,000 clones, about 92% of them singletons, with around an eighth in the top ten. The specimen comprised CD4+ or CD8+ T cells sorted from blood, sampled in a trial of the OX40 agonist ivuxolimab. Source of these receptors: an adult with an advanced solid tumor such as melanoma, head and neck, liver or kidney cancer.

This sequence joins TRBV13 and TRBJ2-7, with 7 bases that match TRBD2. J lost 7 bases, V lost 5 bases, and 11 bases had no gene match. In germline, CDR1 is PRHDT, CDR2 FYEKMQ (reference sequence). This CDR3 contains 14 residues. As DNA, the CDR3 is TGTGCCAGCAGCGCCGGGACTATCGGAAGGGAGCAGTACTTC. It translates to CASSAGTIGREQYF.

This clone was counted a single time. The V gene is TRBV7-9, the J gene TRBJ2-1, with TRBD2 identical over 8 bases. V trimming: 1 base; J trimming: 5 bases; junction bases outside the gene matches: 10. The germline CDR1 and CDR2 sequences are SEHNR and FQNEAQ (reference sequence). CDR3 length equals 17 residues. Written as DNA, the CDR3 is TGTGCCAGCAGCTTAGAAAGGGCTAGCGGGCCTCACAATGAGCAGTTCTTC. It encodes CASSLERASGPHNEQFF.

This chain connects TRBV28 to TRBJ1-6; D ambiguous. The CDR3 is made up of 13 amino acids. Germline CDR1 is MDHEN and CDR2 is SYDVKM. V lost 6 bases, J lost 7 bases, and 10 bases lay in between. CDR3 bases: TGTGCCAGCAGCCGTCCGTACAATTCACCCCTCCACTTT. Translated, it gives CASSRPYNSPLHF.

The chain combines TRBV4-2 with TRBJ2-3, with TRBD2 matching over 8 bases. The CDR3 runs to 15 residues. CDR1 and CDR2 (germline): LGHNA, YNFKEQ. V lost 0 bases and J lost 5; bases outside the gene matches: 4. The DNA of the CDR3 is TGTGCCAGCAGCCAAGACCGGGGGGGGGTAGATACGCAGTATTTT. Protein: CASSQDRGGVDTQYF.

This chain connects TRBV4-1 to TRBJ2-2; D is unclear. This CDR3 contains 12 residues. Germline CDR1 reads MGHRA; CDR2 reads YSYEKL. V was trimmed by 6 bases and J by 2 bases, leaving 4 bases between them. The CDR3 DNA follows: TGCGCCAGCAGAAAAAACACCGGGGAGCTGTTTTTT. Encoded protein: CASRKNTGELFF.

The chain joins TRBV9 to TRBJ1-6; no clear D. Trimming pared 3 bases from V and 7 bases from J, leaving 14 bases between. The CDR3 runs to 15 residues. CDR1 is SGDLS, CDR2 YYNGEE, per germline. CDR3 in amino acids: CASSETDSGNSPLHF. The DNA of the CDR3 is TGTGCCAGCAGCGAGACGGACTCCGGGAATTCACCCCTCCACTTT.

The rearrangement joins TRBV4-2 to TRBJ2-3, with D unclear. Germline CDR1 reads LGHNA; CDR2 reads YNFKEQ. The V end was cut by 5 bases, the J end by 3 bases, with 9 bases between. The CDR3 covers 13 residues. CDR3 DNA sequence: TGTGCCAGCAGCAAGTCTACAACAGATACGCAGTATTTT. Encoded protein: CASSKSTTDTQYF.

J is TRBJ2-1 and V is TRBV11-3; no clear D gene. The length of the CDR3 is 12 residues. Between the trimmed V and J ends, which lost 5 bases and 4 bases, there was a span of 6 bases. Germline CDR1 and CDR2: SGHNT and YENEEA. The CDR3 reads CASSEQYNEQFF. CDR3 bases: TGTGCCAGCAGCGAACAGTACAATGAGCAGTTCTTC.

This clone was counted once. The chain links TRBV6-5 to TRBJ2-7, with D maybe TRBD2 (5 bases). The V end lost 6 bases, the J end lost 5 bases, and 20 bases lay between the germline ends. Germline V gene lookup returns CDR1 MNHEY and CDR2 SVGAGI. The CDR3 length is 15 residues. The CDR3 sequence: CASSPESGFPHEQYF. Here the CDR3 DNA reads TGTGCCAGCAGCCCTGAGTCGGGGTTTCCCCACGAGCAGTACTTC.

V and J are TRBV15 and TRBJ2-5, with TRBD1 identical over 9 bases. Unmatched junction bases numbered 12, after V lost 2 bases and J lost 5 bases. The CDR3 consists of 17 residues. Germline assignment: CDR1 LNHNV and CDR2 YYDKDF (reference sequence). In nucleotides, the CDR3 is TGTGCCACCAGCAGACCCTCCGGACAGGGGAGAATCGAGACCCAGTACTTC. Its translation: CATSRPSGQGRIETQYF. Variable domain in full (rest from reference TRBV15 and TRBJ2-5): DAMVIQNPRYQVTQFGKPVTLSCSQTLNHNVMYWYQQKSSQAPKLLFHYYDKDFNNEADTPDNFQSRRPNTSFCFLDIRSPGLGDTAMYLCATSRPSGQGRIETQYFGPGTRLLVL.

The chain carries TRBV4-1 and TRBJ2-1; D perhaps matches TRBD2 (6 bases). V was cut by 1 base and J by 2 bases, with 9 bases left in between. The V gene's germline CDR1 is MGHRA and CDR2 YSYEKL. The CDR3 loop spans 15 amino acids. The CDR3 is CASSQVGEAYNEQFF. The DNA for the CDR3 is TGCGCCAGCAGCCAAGTAGGGGAGGCCTACAATGAGCAGTTCTTC.

The genes are TRBV30 and TRBJ2-3; D not certain. V lost 0 bases and J lost 5, with 9 bases in between. The CDR3 is made up of 13 amino acids. Looked up from germline, CDR1 is GTSNPN and CDR2 is SVGIG (reference sequence). DNA of the CDR3: TGTGCCTGGAGTGTGATAGCTCAAGATACGCAGTATTTT. Residues: CAWSVIAQDTQYF.

This chain connects TRBV10-1 to TRBJ2-2, with D unclear. Trimming removed 0 bases at V and 3 bases at J, with 11 bases between. The CDR3 spans 16 residues. Germline CDR1 and CDR2: WNHNN and SYGVQD (reference sequence). The CDR3 sequence is CASSESLDGYTGELFF. DNA for the CDR3: TGCGCCAGCAGTGAGTCGTTGGACGGTTACACCGGGGAGCTGTTTTTT.

The chain recombines TRBV11-2 with TRBJ2-7; TRBD2 agrees at 8 bases. Germline V lookup: CDR1 SGHAT, CDR2 FQNNGV. The CDR3 totals 16 residues. Trimming at V came to 6 bases and at J to 2 bases, leaving 12 bases not matched to a gene. CDR3 sequence: CASSPTSGSVAYEQYF. Here the CDR3 DNA reads TGTGCCAGCAGTCCCACGAGCGGGAGCGTAGCCTACGAGCAGTACTTC.

The rearrangement joins TRBV7-9 to TRBJ2-3; a possible D gene is TRBD2 (5 bases). Germline V gives CDR1 SEHNR, CDR2 FQNEAQ (reference sequence). This CDR3 has 15 residues. The V gene lost 7 bases and the J gene lost 6 bases, with 20 bases spanning the gap. The CDR3 sequence: CASTLSGSGPDTQYF. The CDR3 nucleotides are TGTGCCAGCACCTTGTCTGGCAGCGGACCTGATACGCAGTATTTT.

The rearrangement links TRBV2 to TRBJ2-7, with D unclear. V lost 5 bases to trimming and J lost 5 bases, with 7 bases between them. Germline V gene data show CDR1 as SNHLY and CDR2 as FYNNEI. This CDR3 region has 11 residues. The chain's CDR3 is CASSLAHEQYF. Here the CDR3 DNA reads TGTGCCAGCAGTCTGGCCCACGAGCAGTACTTC.

The J gene is TRBJ1-5, the V gene TRBV19; D unclear. The CDR3 runs to 11 residues. V gave up 3 bases and J gave up 15 bases, with 12 bases separating them. In germline, CDR1 is LNHDA, CDR2 SQIVND (reference sequence). The CDR3: CASSINWLTHF. As DNA, the CDR3 is TGTGCCAGTAGTATTAACTGGTTAACGCATTTT.

This sequence joins TRBV5-6 and TRBJ2-1, with no clear D. This CDR3 region has 10 residues. The V end was cut by 9 bases, the J end by 10 bases, with 11 bases between. The germline V gene encodes CDR1 SGHDT and CDR2 YYEEEE. CDR3 sequence (DNA): TGTGCCACCCATCGGTTGGAGCAGTTCTTC. This translates into CATHRLEQFF.